Below, one T cell receptor (beta chain) is given with its context. Its matching antigen is unknown. The data derive from a study of cytomegalovirus exposure and HLA in healthy donors. Study-wide findings and caveats: Rare TCR sequences dominated, though some public TCRs recurred in many donors. Serostatus for CMV was the only available immune exposure information. According to the study, around 160 TCR beta chains were cytomegalovirus-associated.

The length of the CDR3 is 15 residues. V lost 10 bases to trimming and J lost 0 bases; unmatched junction nucleotides: 7. Germline-derived CDR1 and CDR2 are ENHRY and SYGVKD. With 60 Vbeta and 13 Jbeta primers, the PCR was carried out. Data came from immunoSEQ multiplex PCR; TCRdb stores just in-frame clones and leaves some out. This table has 160,000 or so clones, around four fifths appearing once. The specimen sequenced was PBMCs. The clonotype was recovered from a man younger than 45 in good health and CMV-seronegative. The V call is TRBV10-3, the J call TRBJ1-4; 8 bases align to TRBD1. DNA for the CDR3: TGTGCCACAGGACAGGGCGCTGCAACTAATGAAAAACTGTTTTTT. Translation: CATGQGAATNEKLFF.